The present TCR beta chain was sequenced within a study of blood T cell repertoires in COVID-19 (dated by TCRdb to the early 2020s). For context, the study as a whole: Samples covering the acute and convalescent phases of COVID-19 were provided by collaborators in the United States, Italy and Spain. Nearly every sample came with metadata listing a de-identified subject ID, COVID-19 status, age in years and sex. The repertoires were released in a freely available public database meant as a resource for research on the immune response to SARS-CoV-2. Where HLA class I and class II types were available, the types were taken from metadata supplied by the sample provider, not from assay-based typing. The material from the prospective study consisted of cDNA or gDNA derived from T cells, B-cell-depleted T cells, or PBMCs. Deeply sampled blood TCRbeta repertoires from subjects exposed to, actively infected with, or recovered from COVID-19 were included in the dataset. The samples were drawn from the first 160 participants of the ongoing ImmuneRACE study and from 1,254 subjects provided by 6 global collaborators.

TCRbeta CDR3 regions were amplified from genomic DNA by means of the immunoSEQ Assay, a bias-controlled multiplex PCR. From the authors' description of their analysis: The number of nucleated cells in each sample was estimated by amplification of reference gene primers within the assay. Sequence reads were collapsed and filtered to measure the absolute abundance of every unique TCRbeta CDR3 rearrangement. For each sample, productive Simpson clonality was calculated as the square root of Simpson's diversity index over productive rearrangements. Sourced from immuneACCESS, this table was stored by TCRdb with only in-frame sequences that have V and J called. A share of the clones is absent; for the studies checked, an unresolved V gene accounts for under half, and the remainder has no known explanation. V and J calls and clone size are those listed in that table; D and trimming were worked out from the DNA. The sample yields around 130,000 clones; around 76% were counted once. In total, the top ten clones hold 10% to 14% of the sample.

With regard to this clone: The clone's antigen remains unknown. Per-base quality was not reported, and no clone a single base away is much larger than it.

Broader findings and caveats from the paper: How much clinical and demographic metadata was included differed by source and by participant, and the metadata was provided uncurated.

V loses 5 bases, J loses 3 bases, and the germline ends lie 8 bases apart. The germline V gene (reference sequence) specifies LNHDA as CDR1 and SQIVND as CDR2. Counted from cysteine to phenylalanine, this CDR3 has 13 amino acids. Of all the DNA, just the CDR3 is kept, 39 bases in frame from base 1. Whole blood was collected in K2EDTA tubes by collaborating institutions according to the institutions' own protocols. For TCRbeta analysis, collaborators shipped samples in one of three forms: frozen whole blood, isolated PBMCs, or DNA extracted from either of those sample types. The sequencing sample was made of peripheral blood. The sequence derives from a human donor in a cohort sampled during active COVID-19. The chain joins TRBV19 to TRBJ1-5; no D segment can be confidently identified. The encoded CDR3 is CASSAQVNQPQHF. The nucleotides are TGTGCCAGTAGTGCACAAGTCAATCAGCCCCAGCATTTT.